This T cell receptor beta chain was found in a study of T cell responses to AZD1222 COVID-19 vaccine. Regarding this clone: What it binds is unknown.

The CDR3 is made up of 13 amino acids. V gave up 3 bases and J gave up 5 bases, with 8 bases separating them. Germline V lookup: CDR1 MNHEY, CDR2 SVGAGI. The table came from immunoSEQ multiplex PCR; TCRdb's copy has only in-frame clones and leaves some out. The data contain nearly 110,000 clones, 75% to 95% of them singletons. Study-level points and caveats: Unmutated variant regions are reportedly targeted by nearly half of spike-specific TCRs.

The sample in question was peripheral blood, obtained 28 days after the second AZD1222 dose. The TCR originated in an adult who received the AZD1222 COVID-19 vaccine. V is TRBV6-5 and J is TRBJ1-5; TRBD1 might be the D (6 bases). DNA for the CDR3: TGTGCCAGCAGTTATTACAGGGATCAGCCCCAGCATTTT. It encodes CASSYYRDQPQHF.